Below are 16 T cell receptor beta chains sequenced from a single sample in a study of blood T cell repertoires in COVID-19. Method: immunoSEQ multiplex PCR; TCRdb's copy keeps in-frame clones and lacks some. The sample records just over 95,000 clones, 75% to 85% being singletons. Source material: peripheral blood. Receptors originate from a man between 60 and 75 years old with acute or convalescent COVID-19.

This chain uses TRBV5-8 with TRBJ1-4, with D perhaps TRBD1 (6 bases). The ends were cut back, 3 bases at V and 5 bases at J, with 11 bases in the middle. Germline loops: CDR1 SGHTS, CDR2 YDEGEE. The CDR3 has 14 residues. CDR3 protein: CASSSNRDNEKLFF. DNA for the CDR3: TGTGCCAGCAGCTCCAACAGGGACAATGAAAAACTGTTTTTT.

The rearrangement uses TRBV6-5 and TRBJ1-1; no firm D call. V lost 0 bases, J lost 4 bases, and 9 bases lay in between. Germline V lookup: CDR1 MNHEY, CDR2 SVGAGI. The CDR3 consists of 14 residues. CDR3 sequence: CASSYSGVGTEAFF. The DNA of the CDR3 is TGTGCCAGCAGTTACTCCGGGGTTGGCACTGAAGCTTTCTTT.

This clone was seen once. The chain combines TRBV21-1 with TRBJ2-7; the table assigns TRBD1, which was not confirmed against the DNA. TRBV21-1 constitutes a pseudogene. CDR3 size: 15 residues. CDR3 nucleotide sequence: TGTGCCAGCAGCTCCCGGGACAGGGAGGGCTACGAGCAGTACGTC. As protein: CASSSRDREGYEQYV.

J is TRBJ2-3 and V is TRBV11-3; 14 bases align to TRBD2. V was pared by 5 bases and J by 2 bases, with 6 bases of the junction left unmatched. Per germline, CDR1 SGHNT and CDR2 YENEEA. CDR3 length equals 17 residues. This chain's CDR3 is CASSPRLAGGVTDTQYF. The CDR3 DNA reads TGTGCCAGCAGCCCCAGACTAGCGGGAGGGGTCACAGATACGCAGTATTTT. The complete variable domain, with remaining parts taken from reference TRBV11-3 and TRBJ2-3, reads EAGVVQSPRYKIIEKKQPVAFWCNPISGHNTLYWYLQNLGQGPELLIRYENEEAVDDSQLPKDRFSAERLKGVDSTLKIQPAELGDSAVYLCASSPRLAGGVTDTQYFGPGTRLTVL.

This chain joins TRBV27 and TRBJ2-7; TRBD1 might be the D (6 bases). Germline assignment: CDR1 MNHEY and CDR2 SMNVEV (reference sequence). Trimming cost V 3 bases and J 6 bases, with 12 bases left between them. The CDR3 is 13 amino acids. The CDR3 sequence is CASSFRSGVEQYF. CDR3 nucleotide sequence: TGTGCCAGCAGTTTTCGTTCAGGGGTCGAGCAGTACTTC.

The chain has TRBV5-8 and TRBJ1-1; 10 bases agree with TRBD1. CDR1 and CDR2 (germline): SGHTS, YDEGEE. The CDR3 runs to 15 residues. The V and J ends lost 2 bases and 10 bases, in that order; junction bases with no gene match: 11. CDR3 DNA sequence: TGTGCCAGCAGCTTCCCCGACAGGGGGCGTTCGTTAGCTTTCTTT. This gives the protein CASSFPDRGRSLAFF.

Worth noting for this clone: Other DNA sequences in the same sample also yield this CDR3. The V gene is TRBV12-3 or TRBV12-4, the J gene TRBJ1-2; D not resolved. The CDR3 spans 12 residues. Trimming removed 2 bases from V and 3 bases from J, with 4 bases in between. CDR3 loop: CASSLTDYGYTF. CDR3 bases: TGTGCCAGCAGTTTAACGGACTATGGCTACACCTTC.

The CDR3 region has the DNA TGTGCCAGCAGCCAAGGTTCAGGAGGAAACACCATATATTTT. Translated: CASSQGSGGNTIYF. The chain is built from TRBV3-1 (or the pseudogene TRBV3-2) and TRBJ1-3; D ambiguous. The length of the CDR3 is 14 residues. CDR1 is LGHDT, CDR2 YNNKEL, per germline (reference sequence). V was shortened by 1 base and J by 4 bases, with 8 bases between the two germline ends.

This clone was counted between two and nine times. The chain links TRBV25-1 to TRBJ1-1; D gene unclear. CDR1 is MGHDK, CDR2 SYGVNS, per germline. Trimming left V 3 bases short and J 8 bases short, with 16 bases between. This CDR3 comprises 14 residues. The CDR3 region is CASSDWTAVGEAFF. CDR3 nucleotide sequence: TGTGCCAGCAGTGATTGGACTGCCGTGGGGGAAGCTTTCTTT.

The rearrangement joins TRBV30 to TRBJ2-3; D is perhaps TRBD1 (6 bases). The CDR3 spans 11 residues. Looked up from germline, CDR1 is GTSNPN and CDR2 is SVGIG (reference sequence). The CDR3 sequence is CAYIRGDTQYF. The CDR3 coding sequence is TGTGCTTACATCAGGGGAGATACGCAGTATTTT.

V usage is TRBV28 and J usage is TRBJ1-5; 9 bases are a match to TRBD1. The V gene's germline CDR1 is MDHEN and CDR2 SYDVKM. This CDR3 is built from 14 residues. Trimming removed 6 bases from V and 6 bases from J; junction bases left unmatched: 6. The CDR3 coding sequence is TGTGCCAGCAGGGACAGGGGATTAAGTCAGCCCCAGCATTTT. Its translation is CASRDRGLSQPQHF. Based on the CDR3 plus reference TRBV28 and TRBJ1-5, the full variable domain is DVKVTQSSRYLVKRTGEKVFLECVQDMDHENMFWYRQDPGLGLRLIYFSYDVKMKEKGDIPEGYSVSREKKERFSLILESASTNQTSMYLCASRDRGLSQPQHFGDGTRLSIL.

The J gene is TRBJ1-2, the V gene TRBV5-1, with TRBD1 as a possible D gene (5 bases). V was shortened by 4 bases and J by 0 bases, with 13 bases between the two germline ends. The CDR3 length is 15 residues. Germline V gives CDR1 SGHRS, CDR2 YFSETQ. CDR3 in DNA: TGCGCCAGCAGCCAGGACCGGGGGTCTAACTATGGCTACACCTTC. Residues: CASSQDRGSNYGYTF.

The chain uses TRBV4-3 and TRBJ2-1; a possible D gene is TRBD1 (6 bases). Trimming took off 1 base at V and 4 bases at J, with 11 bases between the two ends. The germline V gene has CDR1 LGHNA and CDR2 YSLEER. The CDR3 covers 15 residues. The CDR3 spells CASSQVGATYNEQFF. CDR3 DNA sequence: TGCGCCAGCAGCCAAGTGGGGGCCACTTACAATGAGCAGTTCTTC.

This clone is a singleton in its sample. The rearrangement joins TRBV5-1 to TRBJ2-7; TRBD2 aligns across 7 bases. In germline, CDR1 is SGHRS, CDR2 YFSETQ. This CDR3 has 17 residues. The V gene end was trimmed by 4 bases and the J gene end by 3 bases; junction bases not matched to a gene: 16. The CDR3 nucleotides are TGCGCCAGCAGCCCCCGGGGGGTCAACCCGTCGGGCTACGAGCAGTACTTC. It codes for CASSPRGVNPSGYEQYF.

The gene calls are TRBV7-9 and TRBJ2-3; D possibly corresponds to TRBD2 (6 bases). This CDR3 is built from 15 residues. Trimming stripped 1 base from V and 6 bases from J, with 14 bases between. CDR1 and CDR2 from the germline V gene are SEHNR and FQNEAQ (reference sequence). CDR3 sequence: CASSLGGGAGDTQYF. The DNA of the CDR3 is TGTGCCAGCAGCTTAGGTGGAGGGGCCGGGGATACGCAGTATTTT. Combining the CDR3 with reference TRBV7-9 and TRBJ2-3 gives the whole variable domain DTGVSQNPRHKITKRGQNVTFRCDPISEHNRLYWYRQTLGQGPEFLTYFQNEAQLEKSRLLSDRFSAERPKGSFSTLEIQRTEQGDSAMYLCASSLGGGAGDTQYFGPGTRLTVL.

Here the CDR3 reads CASSFSTSGGADTQYF. CDR3 DNA sequence: TGTGCCAGCAGCTTTTCGACTAGCGGGGGCGCAGATACGCAGTATTTT. The rearrangement joins TRBV7-8 to TRBJ2-3; 12 bases match TRBD2. V gave up 3 bases and J gave up 4 bases; unmatched junction bases: 5. Per germline, CDR1 SGHVS and CDR2 FQNEAQ. The CDR3 totals 16 residues.